Reported below is one TCR beta chain. This sample is part of a study of blood T cell repertoires in COVID-19. Trimming removed 1 base from V and 5 bases from J; junction bases left unmatched: 1. This CDR3 region has 14 residues. CDR1 and CDR2 from the germline V gene are MGHRA and YSYEKL. The assay was immunoSEQ multiplex PCR, and TCRdb's table has in-frame clones only and misses some. The sample contains just over 250,000 clones, approximately 86% of which appear only once. The chain combines TRBV4-1 with TRBJ2-2; the match to TRBD1 covers 7 bases. The material sequenced was peripheral blood. This TCR derives from a man aged 35-49 years who had recovered from COVID-19. This CDR3 is CASSQARGTGELFF. In DNA, the CDR3 is TGCGCCAGCAGCCAAGCCAGGGGGACCGGGGAGCTGTTTTTT.